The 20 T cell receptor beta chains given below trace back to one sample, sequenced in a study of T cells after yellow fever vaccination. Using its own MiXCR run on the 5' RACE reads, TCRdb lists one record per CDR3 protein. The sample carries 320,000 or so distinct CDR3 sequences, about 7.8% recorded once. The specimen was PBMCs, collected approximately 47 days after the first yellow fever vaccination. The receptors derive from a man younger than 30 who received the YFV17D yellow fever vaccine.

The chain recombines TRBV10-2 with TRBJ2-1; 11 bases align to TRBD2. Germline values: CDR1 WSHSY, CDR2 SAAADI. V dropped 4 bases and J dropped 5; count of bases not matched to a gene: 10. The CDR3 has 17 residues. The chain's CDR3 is CASSGSPTSGGNNEQFF. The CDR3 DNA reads TGCGCCAGCAGTGGGTCCCCCACTAGCGGGGGAAACAATGAGCAGTTCTTC.

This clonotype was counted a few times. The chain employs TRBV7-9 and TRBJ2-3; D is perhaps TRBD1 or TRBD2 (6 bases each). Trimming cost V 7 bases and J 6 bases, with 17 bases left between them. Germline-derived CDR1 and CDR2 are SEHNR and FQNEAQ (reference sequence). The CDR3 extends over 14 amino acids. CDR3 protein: CASTSRGEWDTQYF. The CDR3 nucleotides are TGTGCCAGCACCTCGAGGGGGGAATGGGATACGCAGTATTTT. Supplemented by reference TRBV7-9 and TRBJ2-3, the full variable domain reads DTGVSQNPRHKITKRGQNVTFRCDPISEHNRLYWYRQTLGQGPEFLTYFQNEAQLEKSRLLSDRFSAERPKGSFSTLEIQRTEQGDSAMYLCASTSRGEWDTQYFGPGTRLTVL.

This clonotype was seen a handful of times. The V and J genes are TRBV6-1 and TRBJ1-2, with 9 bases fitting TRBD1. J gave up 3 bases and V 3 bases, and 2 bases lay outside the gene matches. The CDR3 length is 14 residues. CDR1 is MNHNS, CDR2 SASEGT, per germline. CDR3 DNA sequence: TGTGCCAGCAGTGACCGGGACAGGGACTATGGCTACACCTTC. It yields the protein CASSDRDRDYGYTF.

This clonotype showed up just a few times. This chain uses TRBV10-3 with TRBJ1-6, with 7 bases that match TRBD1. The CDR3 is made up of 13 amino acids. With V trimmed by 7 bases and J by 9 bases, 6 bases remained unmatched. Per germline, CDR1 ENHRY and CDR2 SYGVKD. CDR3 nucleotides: TGTGCCATCATGCAGGGGGAAGGTTCACCCCTCCACTTT. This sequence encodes CAIMQGEGSPLHF.

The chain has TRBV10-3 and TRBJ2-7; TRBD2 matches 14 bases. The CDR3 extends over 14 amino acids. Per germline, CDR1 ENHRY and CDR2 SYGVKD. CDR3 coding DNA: TGTGCCATCAGTGGCGGGACTAGCGGGGGCCGGCATGACGTC. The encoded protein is CAISGGTSGGRHDV.

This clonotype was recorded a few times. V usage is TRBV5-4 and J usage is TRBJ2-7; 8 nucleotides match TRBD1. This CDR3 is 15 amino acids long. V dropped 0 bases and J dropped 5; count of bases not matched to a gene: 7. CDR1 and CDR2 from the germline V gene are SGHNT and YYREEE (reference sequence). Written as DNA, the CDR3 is TGTGCCAGCAGCTTGGAAGGACAGGGTCTCCACGAGCAGTACTTC. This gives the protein CASSLEGQGLHEQYF.

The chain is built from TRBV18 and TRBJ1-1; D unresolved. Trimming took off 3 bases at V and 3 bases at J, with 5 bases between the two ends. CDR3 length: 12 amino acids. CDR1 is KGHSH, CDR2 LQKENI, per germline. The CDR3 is CASSPLDTEAFF. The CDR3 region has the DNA TGTGCCAGCTCACCTCTGGACACTGAAGCTTTCTTT.

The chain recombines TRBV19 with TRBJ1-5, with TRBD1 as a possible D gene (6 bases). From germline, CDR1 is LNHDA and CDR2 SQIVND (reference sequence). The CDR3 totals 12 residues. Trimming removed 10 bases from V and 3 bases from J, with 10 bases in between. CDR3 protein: CATRDINQPQHF. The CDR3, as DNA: TGTGCCACTCGGGACATCAATCAGCCCCAGCATTTT.

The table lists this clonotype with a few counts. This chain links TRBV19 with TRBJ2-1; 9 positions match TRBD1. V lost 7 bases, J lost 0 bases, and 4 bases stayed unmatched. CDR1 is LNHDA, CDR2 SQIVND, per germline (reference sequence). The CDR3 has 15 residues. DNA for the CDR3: TGTGCCAGTATTGGGACAGGGCACTCCTACAATGAGCAGTTCTTC. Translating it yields CASIGTGHSYNEQFF.

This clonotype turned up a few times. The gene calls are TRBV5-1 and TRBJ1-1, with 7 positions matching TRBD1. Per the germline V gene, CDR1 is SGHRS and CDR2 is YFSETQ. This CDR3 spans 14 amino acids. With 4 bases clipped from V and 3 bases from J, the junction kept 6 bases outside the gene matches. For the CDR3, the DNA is TGCGCCAGCAGCATAGGGACAGTTGACACTGAAGCTTTCTTT. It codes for CASSIGTVDTEAFF.

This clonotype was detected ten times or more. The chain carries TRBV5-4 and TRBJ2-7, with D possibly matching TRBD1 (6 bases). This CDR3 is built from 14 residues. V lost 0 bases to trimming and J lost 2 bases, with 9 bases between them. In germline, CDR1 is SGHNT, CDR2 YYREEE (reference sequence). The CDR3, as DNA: TGTGCCAGCAGCTTGGCCCGGGACACCTACGAGCAGTACGTC. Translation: CASSLARDTYEQYV.

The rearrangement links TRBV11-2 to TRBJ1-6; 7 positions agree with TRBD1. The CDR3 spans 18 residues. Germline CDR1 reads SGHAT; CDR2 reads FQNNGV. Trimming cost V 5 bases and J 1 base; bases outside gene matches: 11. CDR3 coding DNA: TGTGCCAGCAGCACCTCTAGACAGGGTCGATCCTATAATTCACCCCTCCACTTT. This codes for CASSTSRQGRSYNSPLHF.

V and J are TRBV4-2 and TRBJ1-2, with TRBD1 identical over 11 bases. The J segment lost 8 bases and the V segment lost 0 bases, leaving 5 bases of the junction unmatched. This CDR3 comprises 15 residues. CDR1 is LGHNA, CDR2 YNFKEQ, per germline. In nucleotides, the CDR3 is TGTGCCAGCAGCCAAGACACCGGGACAGGGGGAGGCTACACCTTC. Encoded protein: CASSQDTGTGGGYTF.

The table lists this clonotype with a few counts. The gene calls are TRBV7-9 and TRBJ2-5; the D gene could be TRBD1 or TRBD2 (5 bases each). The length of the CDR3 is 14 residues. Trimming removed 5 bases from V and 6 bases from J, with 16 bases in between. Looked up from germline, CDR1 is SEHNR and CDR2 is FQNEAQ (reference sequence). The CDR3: CASSLGTDPKTQYF. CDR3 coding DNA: TGTGCCAGCAGCCTTGGGACCGACCCGAAGACCCAGTACTTC.

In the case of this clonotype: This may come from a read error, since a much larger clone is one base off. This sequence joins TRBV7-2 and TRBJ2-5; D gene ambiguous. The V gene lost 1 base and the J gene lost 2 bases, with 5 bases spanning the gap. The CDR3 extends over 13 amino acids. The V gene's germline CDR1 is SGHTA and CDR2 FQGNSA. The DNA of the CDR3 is TGTGCCAGCAGCTTAGTAAGGCAAGAGACCCAGTACTTC. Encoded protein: CASSLVRQETQYF.

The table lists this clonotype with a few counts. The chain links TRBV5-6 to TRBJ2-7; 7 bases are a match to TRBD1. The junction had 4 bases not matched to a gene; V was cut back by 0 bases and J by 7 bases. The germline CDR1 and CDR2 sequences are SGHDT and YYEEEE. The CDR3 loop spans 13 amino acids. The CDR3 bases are TGTGCCAGCAGCTTGGCCTCGACAGGGGAGCAGTACGTC. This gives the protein CASSLASTGEQYV.

CDR3 nucleotide sequence: TGCGCCAGCAGCCCAGTCAAATTGGGACAGGGGGCGAGTGGCTACACCTTC. This encodes CASSPVKLGQGASGYTF. The chain recombines TRBV4-1 with TRBJ1-2; 12 nucleotides line up with TRBD1. Germline CDR1 MGHRA, CDR2 YSYEKL. V shed 4 bases and J 7 bases; nucleotides not matched to a gene: 13. The CDR3 length is 17 residues.

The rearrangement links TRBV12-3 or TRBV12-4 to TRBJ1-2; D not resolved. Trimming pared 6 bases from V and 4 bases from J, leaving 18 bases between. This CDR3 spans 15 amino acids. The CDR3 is CASSSSGASLYGYTF. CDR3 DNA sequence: TGTGCCAGCAGCTCTAGCGGCGCCTCCCTCTATGGCTACACCTTC.

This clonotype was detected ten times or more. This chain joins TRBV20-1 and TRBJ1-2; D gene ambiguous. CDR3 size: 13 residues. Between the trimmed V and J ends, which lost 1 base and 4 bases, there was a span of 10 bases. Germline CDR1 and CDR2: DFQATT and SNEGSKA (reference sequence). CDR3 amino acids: CSARGREGYGYTF. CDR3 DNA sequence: TGCAGTGCTAGAGGGCGGGAGGGCTATGGCTACACCTTC.

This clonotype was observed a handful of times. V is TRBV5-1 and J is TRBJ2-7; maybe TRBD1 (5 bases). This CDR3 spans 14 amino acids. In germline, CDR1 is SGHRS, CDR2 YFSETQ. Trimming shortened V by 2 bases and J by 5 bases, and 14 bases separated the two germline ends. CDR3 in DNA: TGCGCCAGCAGCTTCCAGGGAAGTTCGGACGAGCAGTACTTC. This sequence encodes CASSFQGSSDEQYF. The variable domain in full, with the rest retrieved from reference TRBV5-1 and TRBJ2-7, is KAGVTQTPRYLIKTRGQQVTLSCSPISGHRSVSWYQQTPGQGLQFLFEYFSETQRNKGNFPGRFSGRQFSNSRSEMNVSTLELGDSALYLCASSFQGSSDEQYFGPGTRLTVT.